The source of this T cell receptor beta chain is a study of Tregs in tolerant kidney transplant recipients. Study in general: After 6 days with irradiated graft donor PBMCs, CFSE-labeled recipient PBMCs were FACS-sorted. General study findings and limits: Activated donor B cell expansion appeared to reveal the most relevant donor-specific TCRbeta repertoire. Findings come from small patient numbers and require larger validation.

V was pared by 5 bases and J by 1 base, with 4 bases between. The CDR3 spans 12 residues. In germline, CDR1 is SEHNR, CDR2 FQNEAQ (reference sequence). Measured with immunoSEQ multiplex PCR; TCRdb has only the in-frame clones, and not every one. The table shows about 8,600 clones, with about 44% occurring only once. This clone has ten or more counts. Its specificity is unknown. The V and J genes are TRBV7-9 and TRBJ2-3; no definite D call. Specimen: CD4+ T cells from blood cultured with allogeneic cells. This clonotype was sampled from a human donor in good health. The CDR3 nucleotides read TGTGCCAGCAGCCCCCGCACAGATACGCAGTATTTT. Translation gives CASSPRTDTQYF.